A single sample is the source of the 32 T cell receptor beta chains below, sequenced in a study of response to subunit inactivated influenza vaccine. TCRdb re-called the RT-PCR reads through MiXCR, storing one row per CDR3 protein. The sample includes fewer than 250,000 distinct CDR3 sequences, approximately 15% of them seen just once. The sample was CD8+ T cells sorted from PBMCs, taken 4 to 6 days after vaccination. The receptors were gathered from a man aged 45-60 years who received an inactivated influenza vaccine.

In its sample, this clonotype was seen a few times. The chain joins TRBV5-6 to TRBJ1-1; D unclear. The CDR3 is made up of 12 amino acids. Germline V gene lookup returns CDR1 SGHDT and CDR2 YYEEEE. V dropped 2 bases and J dropped 1 base, with 3 bases sitting between them. CDR3: CASSFPNTEAFF. The CDR3 bases are TGTGCCAGCAGCTTTCCGAACACTGAAGCTTTCTTT.

The chain carries TRBV29-1 and TRBJ2-7; unclear D gene. This CDR3 contains 11 residues. CDR1 and CDR2 (germline): SQVTM, ANQGSEA. Trimming took 1 base from V and 4 from J, leaving 5 bases between them. The CDR3 spells CSVEGRYEQYF. CDR3 DNA sequence: TGCAGCGTTGAAGGTCGTTACGAGCAGTACTTC.

This clonotype was seen a few times. The chain has TRBV4-1 and TRBJ2-1; D might be TRBD2 (7 bases). Germline-derived CDR1 and CDR2 are MGHRA and YSYEKL. The V end lost 1 base, the J end lost 8 bases, and 12 bases lay between the germline ends. The CDR3 covers 14 residues. CDR3 residues: CASSQVSGGHEQFF. DNA for the CDR3: TGCGCCAGCAGCCAAGTTTCGGGGGGCCATGAGCAGTTCTTC.

There are a few counts of this clonotype. The J gene is TRBJ2-5, the V gene TRBV28, with 7 bases matching TRBD2. The CDR3 is 15 residues long. V lost 2 bases, J lost 5 bases, and 8 bases stayed unmatched. Germline CDR1 is MDHEN and CDR2 is SYDVKM. Here the CDR3 DNA reads TGTGCCAGCAGTTTAGCGGGGCGGGAGATTGAGACCCAGTACTTC. This translates into CASSLAGREIETQYF.

This clonotype came up a few times. V gene TRBV29-1 combines with J gene TRBJ2-1; D gene ambiguous. The V gene lost 1 base and the J gene lost 2 bases, with 12 bases spanning the gap. This CDR3 spans 15 amino acids. Germline loops: CDR1 SQVTM, CDR2 ANQGSEA. The CDR3 coding sequence is TGCAGCGTTGAAGCCCCGTGGCAGACCTACAATGAGCAGTTCTTC. Translating gives CSVEAPWQTYNEQFF.

By share of the sample, this clonotype is medium-sized. The chain links TRBV5-1 to TRBJ2-1; no definite D call. Trimming took off 4 bases at V and 1 base at J, with 9 bases between the two ends. Germline assignment: CDR1 SGHRS and CDR2 YFSETQ. The CDR3 totals 14 residues. For the CDR3, the DNA is TGCGCCAGCAGCCCCGACACGTCCTACAATGAGCAGTTCTTC. Translation: CASSPDTSYNEQFF.

The rearrangement uses TRBV3-1 and TRBJ2-2; TRBD1 might be the D (6 bases). The CDR3 has 16 amino acids. CDR1 is LGHDT, CDR2 YNNKEL, per germline (reference sequence). V was cut by 4 bases and J by 6 bases, with 18 bases left in between. In DNA, the CDR3 is TGTGCCAGCAGCCCGGAAGGGGGTCCTCGCCCCGGGGAGCTGTTTTTT. Translation: CASSPEGGPRPGELFF.

The chain combines TRBV7-9 with TRBJ2-3, with TRBD1 identical over 9 bases. With V trimmed by 5 bases and J by 3 bases, 6 bases remained unmatched. This CDR3 is 15 amino acids long. CDR1 SEHNR and CDR2 FQNEAQ come from the germline V gene (reference sequence). The CDR3 coding sequence is TGTGCCAGCAGCCGACCGGGACAGGGAACAGATACGCAGTATTTT. Amino acids: CASSRPGQGTDTQYF.

V usage is TRBV11-2 and J usage is TRBJ2-7, with no clear D. The CDR3 runs 14 residues. Trimming removed 2 bases at V and 6 bases at J, with 14 bases between. CDR1 and CDR2 (germline): SGHAT, FQNNGV. CDR3 nucleotide sequence: TGTGCCAGCAGCTTATTCGCCAGGTCCGGCGAGCAGTACTTC. Protein: CASSLFARSGEQYF.

In its sample, this clonotype was seen a few times. V and J are TRBV6-5 and TRBJ2-7, with TRBD2 identical over 9 bases. V dropped 4 bases and J dropped 2; count of bases not matched to a gene: 12. The length of the CDR3 is 17 residues. The germline V gene encodes CDR1 MNHEY and CDR2 SVGAGI. The CDR3 DNA reads TGTGCCAGCAGTTTACTATTAGCGGGAGTCCCTCCCTACGAGCAGTACTTC. It is translated as CASSLLLAGVPPYEQYF.

This clonotype was found a few times. The chain uses TRBV20-1 and TRBJ1-1; TRBD1 might be the D (6 bases). CDR3 length: 10 amino acids. V lost 6 bases and J 6 bases, leaving 8 bases between the germline ends. Germline loops: CDR1 DFQATT, CDR2 SNEGSKA (reference sequence). CDR3 region: CSANRAEAFF. The CDR3 DNA is TGCAGTGCGAACAGGGCTGAAGCTTTCTTT.

The chain links TRBV6-5 to TRBJ1-2; tentative D call: TRBD1 (5 bases). This CDR3 region has 12 residues. Per germline, CDR1 MNHEY and CDR2 SVGAGI. V shed 8 bases and J shed 4 bases, with 11 bases lying between them. In DNA, the CDR3 is TGTGCCAGCGCGGGAGGGACCTATGGCTACACCTTC. Its protein is CASAGGTYGYTF.

This clonotype has just one count. This sequence joins TRBV28 and TRBJ2-7, with D perhaps matching TRBD2 (7 bases). With 3 bases removed from V and 0 bases from J, the gap between germline ends came to 15 bases. CDR1 is MDHEN, CDR2 SYDVKM, per germline. The CDR3 runs 16 residues. CDR3 nucleotides: TGTGCCAGCAGTTTCAGGGTGGGAGGGGGCTCCTACGAGCAGTACTTC. Amino acid sequence: CASSFRVGGGSYEQYF.

This clonotype has only a few counts. The gene calls are TRBV11-1 and TRBJ2-2, with 10 positions matching TRBD2. This CDR3 comprises 20 residues. V was clipped by 4 bases and J by 3 bases; unmatched bases: 17. Germline CDR1 and CDR2: SGHAT and FQDESV (reference sequence). The CDR3 region is CASSWNRASGRPKHTGELFF. In DNA form, the CDR3 reads TGTGCCAGCAGCTGGAATCGTGCTAGCGGGAGACCGAAACACACCGGGGAGCTGTTTTTT.

This chain links TRBV24-1 with TRBJ2-1, with 7 bases identical to TRBD1. The ends lost 3 bases at V and 0 bases at J; junction bases unmatched: 4. Germline V CDR1 and CDR2: KGHDR, SFDVKD. CDR3 length: 16 amino acids. The chain's CDR3 is CATSDTGQPSYNEQFF. In nucleotides, the CDR3 is TGTGCCACCAGTGATACGGGACAGCCCTCCTACAATGAGCAGTTCTTC.

This clonotype was observed a few times. V and J are TRBV7-2 and TRBJ2-7; unclear D gene. Trimming shortened V by 1 base and J by 0 bases, and 4 bases separated the two germline ends. The length of the CDR3 is 13 residues. Germline V gene sequence: CDR1 SGHTA, CDR2 FQGNSA. The CDR3 region has the DNA TGTGCCAGCAGCTTAGACGCCTCCTACGAGCAGTACTTC. It specifies CASSLDASYEQYF.

The V and J genes are TRBV5-1 and TRBJ2-1; weak D call: TRBD1 (6 bases). Germline assignment: CDR1 SGHRS and CDR2 YFSETQ. The CDR3 extends over 15 amino acids. V lost 0 bases, J lost 5 bases, and 12 bases lay in between. The DNA of the CDR3 is TGCGCCAGCAGCTTGGGCCAGGGGATTAACAATGAGCAGTTCTTC. Amino acids: CASSLGQGINNEQFF.

Notes on this clonotype: This sequence may be a read error, since a much larger clone differs from it by one base. This chain joins TRBV28 and TRBJ1-2; 9 positions agree with TRBD1. This CDR3 contains 14 residues. The germline V gene has CDR1 MDHEN and CDR2 SYDVKM. CDR3 DNA: TGTGCCAGCGGTTTAGGGGGACAGGGAGATGGCTACACCTTC. Its translation: CASGLGGQGDGYTF.

This clonotype was counted many times. This chain uses TRBV25-1 with TRBJ1-4, with D uncertain. The CDR3 is made up of 14 amino acids. Germline values: CDR1 MGHDK, CDR2 SYGVNS. V dropped 5 bases and J dropped 8 bases, with 15 bases sitting between them. For the CDR3, the DNA is TGTGCCAGCAGTTGGTCAGCCCCGGGCGAAAAACTGTTTTTT. It is translated as CASSWSAPGEKLFF.

This clonotype has only a few counts. The V and J genes are TRBV6-2 or TRBV6-3 and TRBJ2-7, with 8 bases aligning to TRBD1. Per germline, CDR1 MNHEY and CDR2 SVGEGT. With V trimmed by 6 bases and J by 6 bases, 7 bases remained unmatched. The CDR3 loop spans 13 amino acids. CDR3 protein: CASSWTGTREQYF. Written as DNA, the CDR3 is TGTGCCAGCAGCTGGACAGGGACGCGCGAGCAGTACTTC.

CDR3 in DNA: TGTGCCAGCAGTTCTCTTCCGGGACAGGGAGAGGGCGAGCAGTACTTC. Translation gives CASSSLPGQGEGEQYF. The J gene is TRBJ2-7, the V gene TRBV28; 9 bases agree with TRBD1. The V gene end was trimmed by 4 bases and the J gene end by 6 bases; junction bases not matched to a gene: 13. This CDR3 is built from 16 residues. Germline-derived CDR1 and CDR2 are MDHEN and SYDVKM. Complete variable domain (other parts from reference TRBV28 and TRBJ2-7): DVKVTQSSRYLVKRTGEKVFLECVQDMDHENMFWYRQDPGLGLRLIYFSYDVKMKEKGDIPEGYSVSREKKERFSLILESASTNQTSMYLCASSSLPGQGEGEQYFGPGTRLTVT.

This clonotype occurred a few times. This rearrangement joins TRBV4-1 to TRBJ2-3, with no clear D. V shed 0 bases and J shed 2 bases, with 12 bases lying between them. The germline V gene has CDR1 MGHRA and CDR2 YSYEKL. This CDR3 contains 16 residues. The DNA of the CDR3 is TGCGCCAGCAGCCAAGATGGGGTGCGGACCACAGATACGCAGTATTTT. This encodes CASSQDGVRTTDTQYF.

This clonotype has a handful of counts. This chain connects TRBV29-1 to TRBJ2-1; TRBD2 aligns across 7 bases. The ends lost 2 bases at V and 8 bases at J; junction bases unmatched: 9. The CDR3 consists of 14 residues. The V gene's germline CDR1 is SQVTM and CDR2 ANQGSEA. CDR3 protein: CSVEPMGGGDEQFF. The DNA for the CDR3 is TGCAGCGTTGAACCCATGGGGGGGGGGGATGAGCAGTTCTTC.

The J gene is TRBJ2-2, the V gene TRBV4-3; D ambiguous. This CDR3 has 18 amino acids. Germline values: CDR1 LGHNA, CDR2 YSLEER. Between the trimmed V and J ends, which lost 0 bases and 5 bases, there was a span of 19 bases. The CDR3 sequence: CASSQDTLGPLGTGELFF. Here the CDR3 DNA reads TGCGCCAGCAGCCAAGATACGTTGGGCCCCCTTGGGACCGGGGAGCTGTTTTTT.

In its sample, this clonotype was seen a few times. The chain's CDR3 is CATSDYAYEQYF. The DNA for the CDR3 is TGTGCCACCAGTGATTATGCCTACGAGCAGTACTTC. The chain joins TRBV24-1 to TRBJ2-7; D call uncertain. In germline, CDR1 is KGHDR, CDR2 SFDVKD. This CDR3 comprises 12 residues. V lost 2 bases, J lost 2 bases, and 3 bases lay in between.

This clonotype was seen a few times. This chain connects TRBV7-9 to TRBJ1-5; D is unresolved. This CDR3 comprises 14 residues. Trimming cost V 1 base and J 5 bases, with 9 bases left between them. Per the germline V gene, CDR1 is SEHNR and CDR2 is FQNEAQ (reference sequence). In DNA, the CDR3 is TGTGCCAGCAGCTTAGGGCCCGGGGATCAGCCCCAGCATTTT. Protein: CASSLGPGDQPQHF.

This clonotype occurred a few times. J is TRBJ1-1 and V is TRBV10-3; 8 bases align to TRBD1. V lost 7 bases to trimming and J lost 5 bases; unmatched junction nucleotides: 9. This CDR3 is built from 14 residues. CDR1 and CDR2 from the germline V gene are ENHRY and SYGVKD. CDR3 sequence (DNA): TGTGCCATCACTCCATCAGGGGGCGGGACTGAAGCTTTCTTT. It is translated as CAITPSGGGTEAFF.

The CDR3 DNA sequence: TGCAGTGCTAGAGATTTGGGACAGCGGAACTATGGCTACACCTTC. This codes for CSARDLGQRNYGYTF. This sequence joins TRBV20-1 and TRBJ1-2; 7 nucleotides match TRBD1. J gave up 2 bases and V 0 bases, and 6 bases lay outside the gene matches. This CDR3 has 15 residues. The germline CDR1 and CDR2 sequences are DFQATT and SNEGSKA (reference sequence).

As DNA, the CDR3 is TGTGCCAGCAGTTCTGGGGGGCTAACTGGCTACACCTTC. Translated, it gives CASSSGGLTGYTF. This chain connects TRBV27 to TRBJ1-2; a weak D match, TRBD1 (6 bases). Germline CDR1 is MNHEY and CDR2 is SMNVEV (reference sequence). The CDR3 extends over 13 amino acids. V lost 4 bases to trimming and J lost 7 bases, with 13 bases between them.

The chain is built from TRBV29-1 and TRBJ2-7, with TRBD1 identical over 7 bases. In germline, CDR1 is SQVTM, CDR2 ANQGSEA. The CDR3 runs 13 residues. After removal of 4 bases from V and 0 bases from J, the junction contained 3 bases not matched to a gene. CDR3 amino acids: CSVATGFSYEQYF. Written as DNA, the CDR3 is TGCAGCGTTGCGACAGGGTTCTCCTACGAGCAGTACTTC.

This sequence joins TRBV27 and TRBJ2-3; TRBD1 matches at 9 bases. The CDR3 is 15 amino acids. The germline gives CDR1 MNHEY, CDR2 SMNVEV (reference sequence). The V and J ends lost 5 bases and 4 bases, in that order; junction bases with no gene match: 7. CDR3 loop: CASSPGTGFADTQYF. The CDR3 region has the DNA TGTGCCAGCAGTCCCGGGACAGGGTTCGCAGATACGCAGTATTTT.

This clonotype appeared many times. V is TRBV4-3 and J is TRBJ2-1; D unclear. The V end lost 0 bases, the J end lost 0 bases, and 6 bases lay between the germline ends. The CDR3 runs 15 residues. Germline CDR1 is LGHNA and CDR2 is YSLEER. The DNA of the CDR3 is TGCGCCAGCAGCCAAGACAGTAGCTCCTACAATGAGCAGTTCTTC. It codes for CASSQDSSSYNEQFF.